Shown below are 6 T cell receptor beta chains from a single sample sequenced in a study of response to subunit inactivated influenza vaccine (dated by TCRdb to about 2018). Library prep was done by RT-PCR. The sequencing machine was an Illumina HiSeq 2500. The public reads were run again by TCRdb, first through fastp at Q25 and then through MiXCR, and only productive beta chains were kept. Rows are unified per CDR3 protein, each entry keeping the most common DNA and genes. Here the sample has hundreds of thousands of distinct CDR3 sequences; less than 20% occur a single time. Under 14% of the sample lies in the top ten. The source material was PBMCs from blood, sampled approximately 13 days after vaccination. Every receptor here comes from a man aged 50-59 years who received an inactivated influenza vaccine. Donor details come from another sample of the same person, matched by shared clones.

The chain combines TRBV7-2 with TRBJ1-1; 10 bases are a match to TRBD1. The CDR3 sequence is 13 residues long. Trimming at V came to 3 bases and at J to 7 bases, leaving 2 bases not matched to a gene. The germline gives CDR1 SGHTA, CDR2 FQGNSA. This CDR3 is CASSLGQGLEAFF. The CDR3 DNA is TGTGCCAGCAGCTTGGGACAGGGGCTTGAAGCTTTCTTT.

This chain's CDR3 is CASSSGTAGEQYF. The CDR3 DNA is TGTGCCAGCAGCTCTGGGACAGCGGGGGAGCAGTACTTC. The rearrangement links TRBV11-2 to TRBJ2-7; D may match TRBD1 or TRBD2 (7 bases each). This CDR3 spans 13 amino acids. V dropped 4 bases and J dropped 7 bases, with 14 bases sitting between them. Looked up from germline, CDR1 is SGHAT and CDR2 is FQNNGV.

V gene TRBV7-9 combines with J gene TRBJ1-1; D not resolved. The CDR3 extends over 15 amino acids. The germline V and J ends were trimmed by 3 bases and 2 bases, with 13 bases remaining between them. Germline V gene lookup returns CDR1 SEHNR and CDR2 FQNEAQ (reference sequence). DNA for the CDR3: TGTGCCAGCAGCTTGATGGACCCGGCTAACACTGAAGCTTTCTTT. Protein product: CASSLMDPANTEAFF.

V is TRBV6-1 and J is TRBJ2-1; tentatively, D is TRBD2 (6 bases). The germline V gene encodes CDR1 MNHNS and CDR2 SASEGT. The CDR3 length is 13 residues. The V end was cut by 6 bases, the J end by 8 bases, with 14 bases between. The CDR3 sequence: CASRASSGYEQFF. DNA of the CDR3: TGTGCCAGCAGGGCGAGTAGCGGATATGAGCAGTTCTTC.

This CDR3 is CASSLRGPQVYEQYF. CDR3 DNA sequence: TGTGCCAGCTCACTGAGGGGGCCCCAGGTCTACGAGCAGTACTTC. The chain couples TRBV18 to TRBJ2-7, with 7 bases that match TRBD1. CDR1 and CDR2 from the germline V gene are KGHSH and LQKENI. The CDR3 has 15 residues. Trimming removed 4 bases from V and 3 bases from J; junction bases left unmatched: 9.

In DNA form, the CDR3 reads TGCGCCAGCAGCCAAGATATTCGCGGCTACAATGAGCAGTTCTTC. Translating gives CASSQDIRGYNEQFF. This rearrangement joins TRBV4-3 to TRBJ2-1; D is ambiguous. Looked up from germline, CDR1 is LGHNA and CDR2 is YSLEER. CDR3 length: 15 amino acids. Trimming pared 0 bases from V and 3 bases from J, leaving 9 bases between.